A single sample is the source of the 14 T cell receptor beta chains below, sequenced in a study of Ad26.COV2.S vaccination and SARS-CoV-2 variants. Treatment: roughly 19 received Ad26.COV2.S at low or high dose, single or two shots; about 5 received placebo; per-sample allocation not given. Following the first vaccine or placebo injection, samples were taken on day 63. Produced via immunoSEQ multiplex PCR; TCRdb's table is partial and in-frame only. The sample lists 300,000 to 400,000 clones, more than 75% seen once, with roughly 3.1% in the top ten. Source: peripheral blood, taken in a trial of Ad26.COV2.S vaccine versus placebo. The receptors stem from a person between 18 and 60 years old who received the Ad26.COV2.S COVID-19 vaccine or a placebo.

The CDR3 reads CASHRGNEQFF. As DNA, the CDR3 is TGTGCCTCGCACAGGGGCAATGAGCAGTTCTTC. The rearrangement uses TRBV30 and TRBJ2-1, with 7 nucleotides matching TRBD1. CDR1 GTSNPN and CDR2 SVGIG come from the germline V gene (reference sequence). After removal of 7 bases from V and 6 bases from J, the junction contained 3 bases not matched to a gene. The CDR3 consists of 11 residues.

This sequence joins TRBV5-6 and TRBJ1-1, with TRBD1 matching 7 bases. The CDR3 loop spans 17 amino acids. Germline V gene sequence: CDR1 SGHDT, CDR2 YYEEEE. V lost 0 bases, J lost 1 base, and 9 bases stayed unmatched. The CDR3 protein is CASSLATGAIQNTEAFF. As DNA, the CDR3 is TGTGCCAGCAGCTTGGCAACAGGGGCTATACAGAACACTGAAGCTTTCTTT. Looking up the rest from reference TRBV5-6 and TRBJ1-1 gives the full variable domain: DAGVTQSPTHLIKTRGQQVTLRCSPKSGHDTVSWYQQALGQGPQFIFQYYEEEERQRGNFPDRFSGHQFPNYSSELNVNALLLGDSALYLCASSLATGAIQNTEAFFGQGTRLTVV.

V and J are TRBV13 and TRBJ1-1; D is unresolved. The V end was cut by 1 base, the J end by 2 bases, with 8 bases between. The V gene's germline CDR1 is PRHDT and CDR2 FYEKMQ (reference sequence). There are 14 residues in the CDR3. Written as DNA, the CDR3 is TGTGCCAGCAGCTTAGAGGCAGGAAACACTGAAGCTTTCTTT. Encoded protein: CASSLEAGNTEAFF.

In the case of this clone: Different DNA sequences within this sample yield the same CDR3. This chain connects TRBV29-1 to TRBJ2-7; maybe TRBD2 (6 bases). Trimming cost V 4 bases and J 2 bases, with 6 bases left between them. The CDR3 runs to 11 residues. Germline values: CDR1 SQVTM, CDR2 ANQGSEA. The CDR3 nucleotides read TGCAGCGTTGGGGGGGCCTACGAGCAGTACTTC. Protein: CSVGGAYEQYF.

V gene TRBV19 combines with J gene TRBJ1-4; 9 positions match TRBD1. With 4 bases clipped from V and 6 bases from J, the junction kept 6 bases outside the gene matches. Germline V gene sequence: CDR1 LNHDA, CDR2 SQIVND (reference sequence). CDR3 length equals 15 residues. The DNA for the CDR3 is TGTGCCAGTAGTAGCACAGGGGGCGTCGATGAAAAACTGTTTTTT. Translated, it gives CASSSTGGVDEKLFF.

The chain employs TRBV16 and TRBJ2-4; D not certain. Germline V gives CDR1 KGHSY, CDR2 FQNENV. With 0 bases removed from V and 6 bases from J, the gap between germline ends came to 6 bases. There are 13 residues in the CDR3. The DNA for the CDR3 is TGTGCCAGCAGCCAATCTCCAGGAAACATTCAGTACTTC. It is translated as CASSQSPGNIQYF.

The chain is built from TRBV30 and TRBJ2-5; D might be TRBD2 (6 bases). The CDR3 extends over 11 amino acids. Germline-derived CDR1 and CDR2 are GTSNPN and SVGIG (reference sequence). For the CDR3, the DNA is TGTGCGCAGTCAATGGGGGGGACCCAGTACTTC. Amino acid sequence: CAQSMGGTQYF.

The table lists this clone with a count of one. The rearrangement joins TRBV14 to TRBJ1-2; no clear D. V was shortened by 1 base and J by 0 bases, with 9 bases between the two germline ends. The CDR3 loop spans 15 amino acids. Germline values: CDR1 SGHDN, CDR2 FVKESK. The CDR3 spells CASSQGTGSNYGYTF. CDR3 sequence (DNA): TGTGCCAGCAGCCAAGGGACGGGGTCTAACTATGGCTACACCTTC. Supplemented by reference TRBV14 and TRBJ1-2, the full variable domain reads EAGVTQFPSHSVIEKGQTVTLRCDPISGHDNLYWYRRVMGKEIKFLLHFVKESKQDESGMPNNRFLAERTGGTYSTLKVQPAELEDSGVYFCASSQGTGSNYGYTFGSGTRLTVV.

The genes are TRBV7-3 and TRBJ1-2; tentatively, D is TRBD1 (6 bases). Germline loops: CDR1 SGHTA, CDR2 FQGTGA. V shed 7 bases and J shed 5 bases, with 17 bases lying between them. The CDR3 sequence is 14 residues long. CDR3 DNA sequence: TGTGCCAGCACCCTTCGGGGGGGGGCGTATGGCTACACCTTC. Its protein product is CASTLRGGAYGYTF.

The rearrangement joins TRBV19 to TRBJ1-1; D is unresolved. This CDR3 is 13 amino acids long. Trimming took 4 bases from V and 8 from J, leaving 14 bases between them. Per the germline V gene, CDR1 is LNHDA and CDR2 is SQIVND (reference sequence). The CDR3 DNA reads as TGTGCCAGTAGTAATCCCGCGACCGACGAAGCTTTCTTT. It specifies CASSNPATDEAFF.

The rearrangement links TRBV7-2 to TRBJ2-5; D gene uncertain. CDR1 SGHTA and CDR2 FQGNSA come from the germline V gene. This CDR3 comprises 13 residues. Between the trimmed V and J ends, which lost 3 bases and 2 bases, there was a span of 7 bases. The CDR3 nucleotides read TGTGCCAGCAGCTTTTACGGGCAAGAGACCCAGTACTTC. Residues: CASSFYGQETQYF.

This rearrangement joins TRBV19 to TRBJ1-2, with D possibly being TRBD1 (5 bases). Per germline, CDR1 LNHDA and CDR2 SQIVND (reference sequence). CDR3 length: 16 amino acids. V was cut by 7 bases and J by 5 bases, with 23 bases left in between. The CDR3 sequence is CASTTQAGNGLYGYTF. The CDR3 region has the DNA TGTGCCAGTACTACTCAGGCAGGGAATGGGTTGTATGGCTACACCTTC.

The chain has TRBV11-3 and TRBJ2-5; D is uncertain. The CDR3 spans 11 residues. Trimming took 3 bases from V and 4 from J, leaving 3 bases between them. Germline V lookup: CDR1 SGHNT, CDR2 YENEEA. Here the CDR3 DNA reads TGTGCCAGCAGCTTGGGAGAGACCCAGTACTTC. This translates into CASSLGETQYF.

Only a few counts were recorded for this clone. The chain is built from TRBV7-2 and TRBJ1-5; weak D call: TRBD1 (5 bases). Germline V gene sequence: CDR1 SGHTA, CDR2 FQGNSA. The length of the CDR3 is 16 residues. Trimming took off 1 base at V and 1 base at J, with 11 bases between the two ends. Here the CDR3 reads CASSLVGGRSNQPQHF. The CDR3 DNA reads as TGTGCCAGCAGCTTAGTCGGGGGTCGAAGCAATCAGCCCCAGCATTTT.